Reported below is one T cell receptor (beta chain). What it binds is unknown. TCRdb's copy holds only in-frame clones and misses some; the assay was immunoSEQ multiplex PCR. Of some 140,000 clones detected, approximately 87% appear once; the ten largest clones hold roughly 3%. The record originates from a study of cytomegalovirus exposure and HLA in healthy donors. This CDR3 spans 15 amino acids. Germline loops: CDR1 LNHDA, CDR2 SQIVND (reference sequence). Trimming removed 3 bases from V and 2 bases from J, with 8 bases in between. Study results and caveats: In vitro, a few CMV-associated chains proved specific for CMV antigens. The study flagged about 150 TCR beta chains as cytomegalovirus-associated.

The TCR was taken from a man younger than 30 in good health and CMV-seronegative. The gene calls are TRBV19 and TRBJ2-6; D is possibly TRBD2 (5 bases). Sequencing input: PBMCs. The CDR3 DNA reads as TGTGCCAGTAGTATGTGGGAGCCTGGGGCCAACGTCCTGACTTTC. This encodes CASSMWEPGANVLTF.